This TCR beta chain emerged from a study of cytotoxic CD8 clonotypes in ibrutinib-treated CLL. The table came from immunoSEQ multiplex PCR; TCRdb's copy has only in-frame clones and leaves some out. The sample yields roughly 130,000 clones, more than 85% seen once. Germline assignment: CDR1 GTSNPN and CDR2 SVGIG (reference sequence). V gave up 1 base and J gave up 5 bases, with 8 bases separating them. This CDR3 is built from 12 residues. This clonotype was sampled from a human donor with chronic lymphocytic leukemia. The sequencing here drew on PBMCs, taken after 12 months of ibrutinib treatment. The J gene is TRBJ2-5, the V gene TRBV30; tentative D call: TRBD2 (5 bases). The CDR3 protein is CAWSAQRETQYF. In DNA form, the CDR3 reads TGTGCCTGGAGTGCCCAGCGGGAGACCCAGTACTTC.